The present T cell receptor beta chain was sequenced within a study of shared clonotypes between healthy human individuals. Turning to the study itself: The plates for each donor numbered three CD4 naive, three CD4 memory, two CD8 naive and one CD8 memory.

CDR1 is MDHEN and CDR2 is SYDVKM in the germline V gene. V shed 6 bases and J 0 bases; nucleotides not matched to a gene: 10. The CDR3 runs to 17 residues. Each CD8 memory set brought CD45RO+ cells together with CCR7-negative CD45RA+ TemRA cells. Clones were read by immunoSEQ multiplex PCR, and TCRdb kept only the in-frame ones, dropping some. The repertoire has about 380,000 clones, 96% of them found once; the top ten carry about 0.32%. The sample taken for sequencing was memory CD8+ T cells sorted from blood. Subset reported: CD45RO+ cells pooled with CCR7-negative TemRA cells. This clonotype was sampled from a man between 25 and 39 years old in good health. The gene calls are TRBV28 and TRBJ2-7; TRBD2 matches at 11 bases. Written as DNA, the CDR3 is TGTGCCAGCAGATTCCTAGCGGGAGGTGCCTCCTCCTACGAGCAGTACTTC. Protein: CASRFLAGGASSYEQYF.